One and the same sample provided the 27 T cell receptor beta chains below, sequenced in a study of shared clonotypes between healthy human individuals (dated by TCRdb to 2020 to 2021). Library preparation employed the immunoSEQ multiplex PCR assay. Sourced from immuneACCESS, this table was stored by TCRdb with only in-frame sequences that have V and J called. A share of the clones is absent; for the studies checked, an unresolved V gene accounts for under half, and the remainder has no known explanation. The sample includes around 2,100,000 clones, with roughly 95% observed a single time. The top ten constitute 0.95% to 1.5% of the sample. CD8 naive samples were obtained by positive selection for CCR7 among CD45RO-negative cells, yielding a CD45RA+CCR7+ population from which TemRA cells were excluded. The sequencing input was naive CD8+ T cells sorted from blood. The cell subset or site label for this specimen denotes: CD45RA+CCR7+. These receptor sequences come from a man aged 18 to 30 in good health.

This clone came up once. This sequence joins TRBV10-3 and TRBJ2-2, with D possibly called TRBD1 or TRBD2 (7 bases each). CDR1 is ENHRY and CDR2 is SYGVKD in the germline V gene. V gave up 11 bases and J gave up 4 bases, with 23 bases separating them. The length of the CDR3 is 16 residues. Written as DNA, the CDR3 is TGTGCCTCAAACAATGACGACAGGGAGGGCACCGGGGAGCTGTTTTTT. It is translated as CASNNDDREGTGELFF.

CDR3 in DNA: TGTGCCAGCAGCTTACTAGCGCTGAGCTCCTACAATGAGCAGTTCTTC. Protein: CASSLLALSSYNEQFF. The genes are TRBV7-8 and TRBJ2-1; perhaps TRBD2 as D (6 bases). The V gene's germline CDR1 is SGHVS and CDR2 FQNEAQ. V was cut by 2 bases and J by 0 bases, with 11 bases left in between. The CDR3 loop spans 16 amino acids.

This rearrangement joins TRBV19 to TRBJ1-5; 8 positions match TRBD1. The CDR3 extends over 14 amino acids. The ends lost 5 bases at V and 2 bases at J; junction bases unmatched: 2. CDR1 and CDR2 (germline): LNHDA, SQIVND (reference sequence). The CDR3 is CASSWGQGNQPQHF. As DNA, the CDR3 is TGTGCCAGTAGTTGGGGACAGGGCAATCAGCCCCAGCATTTT.

J is TRBJ1-5 and V is TRBV5-5; TRBD1 matches at 8 bases. The CDR3 loop spans 14 amino acids. CDR1 is SGHKS and CDR2 is YYEKEE in the germline V gene (reference sequence). Losses at the gene ends were 4 bases for V and 4 bases for J; bases not matched to a gene: 4. The DNA of the CDR3 is TGTGCCAGCAGCCCGAGACAGGGGAATCAGCCCCAGCATTTT. Its protein is CASSPRQGNQPQHF. Full variable domain (missing parts from reference TRBV5-5 and TRBJ1-5): DAGVTQSPTHLIKTRGQQVTLRCSPISGHKSVSWYQQVLGQGPQFIFQYYEKEERGRGNFPDRFSARQFPNYSSELNVNALLLGDSALYLCASSPRQGNQPQHFGDGTRLSIL.

The rearrangement joins TRBV27 to TRBJ2-1; no clear D gene. CDR1 is MNHEY and CDR2 is SMNVEV in the germline V gene (reference sequence). The CDR3 runs 16 residues. V lost 0 bases, J lost 4 bases, and 13 bases lay in between. The DNA for the CDR3 is TGTGCCAGCAGTTTATCCCCCCAGACGGCTTACAATGAGCAGTTCTTC. Translated, it gives CASSLSPQTAYNEQFF.

The chain carries TRBV7-2 and TRBJ1-1; D is unresolved. Looked up from germline, CDR1 is SGHTA and CDR2 is FQGNSA. The CDR3 is made up of 15 amino acids. The V and J ends lost 1 base and 1 base respectively, with 10 bases between them. In DNA form, the CDR3 reads TGTGCCAGCAGCTTAGTAGGCAGGACGAACACTGAAGCTTTCTTT. It yields the protein CASSLVGRTNTEAFF.

The rearrangement links TRBV27 to TRBJ2-1; no reliable D call. The CDR3 runs 16 residues. Germline V lookup: CDR1 MNHEY, CDR2 SMNVEV (reference sequence). The V end was cut by 4 bases, the J end by 8 bases, with 21 bases between. The CDR3 spells CASSYSLGPSHYEQFF. The DNA for the CDR3 is TGTGCCAGCAGTTACTCCCTAGGGCCAAGCCACTATGAGCAGTTCTTC.

The chain has TRBV6-1 and TRBJ2-5; D gene ambiguous. The CDR3 loop spans 10 amino acids. The germline gives CDR1 MNHNS, CDR2 SASEGT. Between the trimmed V and J ends, which lost 8 bases and 2 bases, there was a span of 3 bases. This CDR3 reads CASGQETQYF. The CDR3 nucleotides are TGTGCCAGCGGTCAAGAGACCCAGTACTTC.

The J gene is TRBJ1-4, the V gene TRBV27; TRBD1 agrees at 9 bases. Germline trimming cut 7 bases from V and 7 bases from J; bases unmatched to any gene: 7. The germline CDR1 and CDR2 sequences are MNHEY and SMNVEV (reference sequence). The CDR3 consists of 14 residues. The CDR3 DNA reads TGTGCCAGCACCACGACAGGGGGTGGTGAAAAACTGTTTTTT. It translates to CASTTTGGGEKLFF.

Notes on this clone: Other DNA sequences in the same sample also yield this CDR3. This rearrangement joins TRBV10-1 to TRBJ1-1, with D hard to call. This CDR3 has 11 amino acids. Germline V gives CDR1 WNHNN, CDR2 SYGVQD (reference sequence). The V end was cut by 3 bases, the J end by 7 bases, with 6 bases between. CDR3 sequence: CASSDSGEAFF. CDR3 sequence (DNA): TGCGCCAGCAGTGATTCAGGTGAAGCTTTCTTT.

V and J are TRBV5-6 and TRBJ1-1; D remains unclear. CDR3 size: 12 residues. Germline assignment: CDR1 SGHDT and CDR2 YYEEEE. V was clipped by 3 bases and J by 6 bases, with 9 bases between them. The DNA for the CDR3 is TGTGCCAGCAGCTCGGACGGGTCTGAAGCTTTCTTT. Translated: CASSSDGSEAFF. Based on the CDR3 plus reference TRBV5-6 and TRBJ1-1, the full variable domain is DAGVTQSPTHLIKTRGQQVTLRCSPKSGHDTVSWYQQALGQGPQFIFQYYEEEERQRGNFPDRFSGHQFPNYSSELNVNALLLGDSALYLCASSSDGSEAFFGQGTRLTVV.

The gene calls are TRBV13 and TRBJ2-1; the match to TRBD2 covers 7 bases. The CDR3 contains 16 residues. Per germline, CDR1 PRHDT and CDR2 FYEKMQ (reference sequence). The V and J ends lost 10 bases and 8 bases, in that order; junction bases with no gene match: 20. Here the CDR3 DNA reads TGTGCCACCTCCGGCGAAGGGGCTAGCGGAGGGTATGAGCAGTTCTTC. Residues: CATSGEGASGGYEQFF.

The chain links TRBV27 to TRBJ2-7; TRBD1 agrees at 9 bases. This CDR3 comprises 14 residues. Unmatched junction bases numbered 6, after V lost 7 bases and J lost 2 bases. Germline CDR1 and CDR2: MNHEY and SMNVEV (reference sequence). For the CDR3, the DNA is TGTGCCAGCACTCCCGGACAGGGGACCTACGAGCAGTACTTC. As protein: CASTPGQGTYEQYF.

This chain connects TRBV25-1 to TRBJ1-2; 10 bases align to TRBD1. Germline lookup yields CDR1 MGHDK and CDR2 SYGVNS. There are 15 residues in the CDR3. J lost 4 bases, V lost 5 bases, and 7 bases had no gene match. DNA of the CDR3: TGTGCCAGCAGTAAGACAGGGGGCGAGGGCTATGGCTACACCTTC. Its protein product is CASSKTGGEGYGYTF.

Comment on this clone: This same CDR3 is encoded by further DNA sequences in the sample. CDR3 nucleotides: TGTGCCAGCAGTTTAACAGGCTCCTACGAGCAGTACTTC. It encodes CASSLTGSYEQYF. The rearrangement joins TRBV28 to TRBJ2-7; tentative D call: TRBD1 (5 bases). Germline CDR1 reads MDHEN; CDR2 reads SYDVKM. With 2 bases removed from V and 0 bases from J, the gap between germline ends came to 5 bases. CDR3 size: 13 residues.

There are a few counts of this clone. The sample contains more than one DNA sequence encoding this CDR3. The chain couples TRBV19 to TRBJ1-2; the D is unclear. Trimming removed 3 bases at V and 2 bases at J, with 10 bases between. Germline V gene lookup returns CDR1 LNHDA and CDR2 SQIVND (reference sequence). This CDR3 is built from 14 residues. CDR3 sequence reads: CASSIGRGNYGYTF. The CDR3 DNA sequence: TGTGCCAGTAGTATCGGGCGCGGGAACTATGGCTACACCTTC.

Worth noting for this clone: The sample carries other DNA sequences with the same CDR3. The CDR3, as DNA: TGTGCCTGGACTACGGGAGCTAACTATGGCTACACCTTC. This codes for CAWTTGANYGYTF. This rearrangement joins TRBV30 to TRBJ1-2; D is ambiguous. The CDR3 loop spans 13 amino acids. Trimming left V 4 bases short and J 0 bases short, with 9 bases between. CDR1 is GTSNPN, CDR2 SVGIG, per germline (reference sequence). The variable domain in full, with the rest retrieved from reference TRBV30 and TRBJ1-2, is SQTIHQWPATLVQPVGSPLSLECTVEGTSNPNLYWYRQAAGRGLQLLFYSVGIGQISSEVPQNLSASRPQDRQFILSSKKLLLSDSGFYLCAWTTGANYGYTFGSGTRLTVV.

In its sample, this clone was seen once. The J gene is TRBJ2-7, the V gene TRBV30; D ambiguous. Germline lookup yields CDR1 GTSNPN and CDR2 SVGIG (reference sequence). Trimming stripped 3 bases from V and 0 bases from J, with 12 bases between. The CDR3 is 14 residues long. Here the CDR3 reads CAWSAGQFSYEQYF. CDR3 nucleotides: TGTGCCTGGAGCGCCGGGCAGTTCTCCTACGAGCAGTACTTC.

The chain couples TRBV27 to TRBJ2-3; 7 bases map to TRBD2. Trimming took 4 bases from V and 6 from J; bases not matched to a gene: 4. The CDR3 runs to 13 residues. Per germline, CDR1 MNHEY and CDR2 SMNVEV (reference sequence). CDR3 sequence: CASSWEGRDTQYF. The CDR3 bases are TGTGCCAGCAGTTGGGAGGGGAGGGATACGCAGTATTTT.

The chain joins TRBV9 to TRBJ1-2; TRBD1 matches at 11 bases. Germline lookup yields CDR1 SGDLS and CDR2 YYNGEE. V dropped 3 bases and J dropped 2; count of bases not matched to a gene: 0. The length of the CDR3 is 14 residues. The CDR3 here is CASSGTGGNYGYTF. The CDR3 nucleotides are TGTGCCAGCAGCGGGACAGGGGGCAACTATGGCTACACCTTC.

This sequence joins TRBV2 and TRBJ2-7; no clear D gene. The CDR3 runs to 13 residues. Between the trimmed V and J ends, which lost 2 bases and 3 bases, there was a span of 8 bases. Looked up from germline, CDR1 is SNHLY and CDR2 is FYNNEI. In DNA form, the CDR3 reads TGTGCCAGCAGTGAAAGACCGGGCTACGAGCAGTACTTC. Amino acids: CASSERPGYEQYF. The full variable domain, rest sourced from reference TRBV2 and TRBJ2-7, is EPEVTQTPSHQVTQMGQEVILRCVPISNHLYFYWYRQILGQKVEFLVSFYNNEISEKSEIFDDQFSVERPDGSNFTLKIRSTKLEDSAMYFCASSERPGYEQYFGPGTRLTVT.

The chain employs TRBV9 and TRBJ2-7; D possibly corresponds to TRBD1 (5 bases). V shed 0 bases and J shed 9 bases, with 10 bases lying between them. Germline values: CDR1 SGDLS, CDR2 YYNGEE. This CDR3 region has 12 residues. The CDR3 DNA reads TGTGCCAGCAGCGTAGGAGCACAGGCGCAGTACTTC. Encoded protein: CASSVGAQAQYF.

The chain combines TRBV10-2 with TRBJ2-7, with a weak D call TRBD2 (5 bases). V lost 3 bases and J 4 bases, leaving 10 bases between the germline ends. This CDR3 comprises 13 residues. The germline V gene has CDR1 WSHSY and CDR2 SAAADI. CDR3 residues: CASSEGGPYEQYF. CDR3 DNA sequence: TGCGCCAGCAGTGAAGGAGGTCCGTACGAGCAGTACTTC.

The rearrangement links TRBV27 to TRBJ1-6; D gene unclear. In germline, CDR1 is MNHEY, CDR2 SMNVEV (reference sequence). The ends were cut back, 7 bases at V and 7 bases at J, with 11 bases in the middle. There are 13 residues in the CDR3. CDR3 protein: CASTVAQNSPLHF. The CDR3 DNA sequence: TGTGCCAGCACCGTGGCTCAGAATTCACCCCTCCACTTT.

The V and J genes are TRBV11-3 and TRBJ2-1; D is ambiguous. CDR3 length: 15 amino acids. Germline V gene sequence: CDR1 SGHNT, CDR2 YENEEA. Trimming cost V 1 base and J 2 bases, with 9 bases left between them. The CDR3: CASSLADSPYNEQFF. CDR3 bases: TGTGCCAGCAGCTTAGCGGATTCTCCCTACAATGAGCAGTTCTTC. Full variable domain (outside the CDR3, taken from reference TRBV11-3 and TRBJ2-1): EAGVVQSPRYKIIEKKQPVAFWCNPISGHNTLYWYLQNLGQGPELLIRYENEEAVDDSQLPKDRFSAERLKGVDSTLKIQPAELGDSAVYLCASSLADSPYNEQFFGPGTRLTVL.

The chain employs TRBV4-1 and TRBJ2-7; a possible D gene is TRBD2 (5 bases). CDR1 is MGHRA and CDR2 is YSYEKL in the germline V gene. V was cut by 0 bases and J by 9 bases, with 12 bases left in between. The length of the CDR3 is 13 residues. This CDR3 is CASSQDGNRMQYF. The DNA for the CDR3 is TGCGCCAGCAGCCAAGACGGGAATCGAATGCAGTACTTC.

V is TRBV6-6 and J is TRBJ2-4, with TRBD2 as a possible D gene (5 bases). From germline, CDR1 is MNHNY and CDR2 SVGAGI (reference sequence). V was cut by 2 bases and J by 8 bases, with 7 bases left in between. This CDR3 region has 12 residues. The CDR3 region is CASSYAEDIQYF. The CDR3 DNA sequence: TGTGCCAGCAGTTACGCGGAGGACATTCAGTACTTC.